The 8 T cell receptor beta chains in this list originate from one sample, sequenced in a study of CD8+ T cells in alopecia areata. It was cDNA, reverse transcribed from extracted RNA, that served as the sequencing template. Some clones are missing from TCRdb's copy, which holds only in-frame ones; the method was immunoSEQ multiplex PCR. The sample has about 140,000 clones, about 88% seen once. Stated treatment: oral pan-JAK inhibitor, 5-10 mg twice daily. This sample comprised CD8+ T cells sorted from blood, obtained at week 4, from a patient treated with tofacitinib. The source is a human donor with alopecia areata.

The chain uses TRBV29-1 and TRBJ1-4, with 8 bases that match TRBD1. This CDR3 spans 14 amino acids. Trimming took 2 bases from V and 8 from J; bases not matched to a gene: 7. Per the germline V gene, CDR1 is SQVTM and CDR2 is ANQGSEA. Here the CDR3 DNA reads TGCAGCGTTGAAACGCAGGGGGCGAGGGAAAAACTGTTTTTT. This translates into CSVETQGAREKLFF. Combining the CDR3 with reference TRBV29-1 and TRBJ1-4 gives the whole variable domain SAVISQKPSRDICQRGTSLTIQCQVDSQVTMMFWYRQQPGQSLTLIATANQGSEATYESGFVIDKFPISRPNLTFSTLTVSNMSPEDSSIYLCSVETQGAREKLFFGSGTQLSVL.

The chain joins TRBV13 to TRBJ1-1; TRBD1 aligns across 8 bases. CDR3 length equals 15 residues. Trimming took 5 bases from V and 5 from J; bases not matched to a gene: 10. Germline values: CDR1 PRHDT, CDR2 FYEKMQ (reference sequence). The CDR3 loop reads CASSTSDRDITEAFF. The CDR3 DNA sequence: TGTGCCAGCAGCACTTCGGACAGGGATATAACTGAAGCTTTCTTT.

The chain combines TRBV30 with TRBJ2-7; 13 nucleotides agree with TRBD2. This CDR3 has 13 amino acids. Trimming cost V 7 bases and J 7 bases; bases outside gene matches: 7. In germline, CDR1 is GTSNPN, CDR2 SVGIG (reference sequence). In DNA form, the CDR3 reads TGTGCCTCCGGACTAGCGGGAGTTGGTGAGCAGTACTTC. The encoded protein is CASGLAGVGEQYF.

This chain connects TRBV30 to TRBJ1-2, with 11 bases identical to TRBD1. Germline V lookup: CDR1 GTSNPN, CDR2 SVGIG (reference sequence). The CDR3 has 11 amino acids. Unmatched junction bases numbered 5, after V lost 7 bases and J lost 10 bases. The CDR3 bases are TGTGCCTTGTCGGACAGGGGGCCCTACACCTTC. Translating gives CALSDRGPYTF.

The chain's CDR3 is CASSFSTLYEQYF. The CDR3, as DNA: TGTGCCAGCAGTTTCTCCACTCTCTACGAGCAGTACTTC. The rearrangement links TRBV27 to TRBJ2-7; D not certain. V lost 3 bases to trimming and J lost 3 bases, with 9 bases between them. The CDR3 spans 13 residues. Per germline, CDR1 MNHEY and CDR2 SMNVEV (reference sequence).

This chain links TRBV30 with TRBJ1-4; weak D call: TRBD1 (5 bases). V lost 1 base and J lost 6, with 12 bases in between. The CDR3 spans 14 residues. The germline V gene has CDR1 GTSNPN and CDR2 SVGIG (reference sequence). CDR3 bases: TGTGCCTGGAGTGGCGGGGGGGTGTATGAAAAACTGTTTTTT. Translation: CAWSGGGVYEKLFF.

V gene TRBV2 combines with J gene TRBJ2-7; unclear D gene. The V and J ends lost 8 bases and 2 bases respectively, with 16 bases between them. Per germline, CDR1 SNHLY and CDR2 FYNNEI. This CDR3 is built from 14 residues. CDR3 in amino acids: CASSYPGHTYEQYF. CDR3 bases: TGTGCCAGCTCCTATCCGGGCCATACCTACGAGCAGTACTTC.

The gene calls are TRBV5-1 and TRBJ2-7; D is possibly TRBD2 (5 bases). V lost 1 base to trimming and J lost 2 bases, with 7 bases between them. There are 13 residues in the CDR3. Germline V gene sequence: CDR1 SGHRS, CDR2 YFSETQ. CDR3 in amino acids: CASSLTGTYEQYF. CDR3 nucleotides: TGCGCCAGCAGCTTGACGGGAACCTACGAGCAGTACTTC.